The rows below give T cell receptor beta chains drawn from one sample of a study of T cells after yellow fever vaccination. TCRdb recomputed calls from the 5' RACE reads with MiXCR, one row per CDR3 protein. In the table there are 100,000 to 150,000 distinct CDR3 sequences, under 8.5% of which are singletons. This sample comprised CD4+ T cells sorted from PBMCs, obtained around 10 days after the first yellow fever vaccination. These receptors were collected from a man younger than 30 who received the YFV17D yellow fever vaccine. The CDR3 runs from the conserved cysteine through the conserved F or W. Fields, in order: D gene, V gene, J gene, clone size, CDR3 protein, CDR3 DNA. A D gene is named only where the DNA matches it firmly. Clone size, where shown, is once, few, many, or a class for clones that have expanded.

NA	TRBV4-1	TRBJ1-6	many	CASRYNDRLNSPLHF	TGCGCCAGCAGATATAATGACAGGTTGAATTCACCCCTCCACTTT
NA	TRBV5-6	TRBJ1-2	few	CASSLLGEGYTF	TGTGCCAGCAGCTTGCTCGGGGAGGGCTACACCTTC
TRBD1	TRBV3-1	TRBJ2-3	many	CASSPEGGQGAENLADTQYF	TGTGCCAGCAGCCCCGAGGGGGGACAGGGGGCGGAAAATCTAGCAGATACGCAGTATTTT
NA	TRBV5-4	TRBJ1-1	few	CASRPTNRAGTEAFF	TGTGCCAGCAGACCCACGAACAGGGCTGGCACTGAAGCTTTCTTT
TRBD1	TRBV12-3/TRBV12-4	TRBJ1-2	NA	CASSLQGAGYTF	TGTGCCAGCAGTTTACAGGGGGCGGGCTACACCTTC
NA	TRBV12-3/TRBV12-4	TRBJ1-5	NA	CASSLNQPQHF	TGTGCCAGCAGTTTAAATCAGCCCCAGCATTTT
TRBD1	TRBV2	TRBJ1-1	many	CASSARTGSTEAFF	TGTGCCAGCAGCGCTCGGACAGGGAGTACTGAAGCTTTCTTT
NA	TRBV20-1	TRBJ1-2	many	CSAADRAYGYTF	TGCAGTGCAGCGGACCGAGCCTATGGCTACACCTTC
TRBD1	TRBV20-1	TRBJ2-7	many	CSAARDRGLEQYF	TGCAGTGCAGCCCGGGACAGGGGGCTTGAGCAGTACTTC
TRBD1	TRBV2	TRBJ2-5	many	CASSSWDRDQETQYF	TGTGCCAGCAGTTCCTGGGACAGGGACCAAGAGACCCAGTACTTC
TRBD2	TRBV6-5	TRBJ2-3	NA	CARSYRPPGLAGTDTQYF	TGTGCCCGCAGTTACCGGCCCCCGGGACTAGCCGGCACAGATACGCAGTATTTT
NA	TRBV7-2	TRBJ1-1	many	CASSQRGTEAFF	TGTGCCAGCAGCCAACGGGGCACTGAAGCTTTCTTT
NA	TRBV6-5	TRBJ1-1	many	CASSSRGDTEAFF	TGTGCCAGCAGTTCGAGGGGTGACACTGAAGCTTTCTTT
NA	TRBV20-1	TRBJ2-1	many	CSAEKESWNEQFF	TGCAGTGCTGAGAAAGAGTCGTGGAACGAGCAGTTCTTC
TRBD1	TRBV12-3/TRBV12-4	TRBJ2-1	NA	CASSLQDRGSYNEQFF	TGTGCCAGCAGCCTACAGGACAGGGGGAGCTACAATGAGCAGTTCTTC
TRBD1	TRBV5-1	TRBJ1-1	many	CASSLAGTGLSEAFF	TGCGCCAGCAGCTTAGCAGGGACAGGGTTGAGTGAAGCTTTCTTT
NA	TRBV5-4	TRBJ2-7	many	CASSLGLQGYEQYF	TGTGCCAGCAGCCTGGGCCTACAGGGCTACGAGCAGTACTTC
NA	TRBV10-3	TRBJ2-1	many	CAISGKEAPPRGEQFF	TGTGCCATCAGTGGTAAAGAAGCCCCCCCGCGGGGTGAGCAGTTCTTC
NA	TRBV12-3/TRBV12-4	TRBJ2-1	many	CASRNRDFAYNEQFF	TGTGCCAGCAGAAACCGGGACTTCGCCTACAATGAGCAGTTCTTC
NA	TRBV5-1	TRBJ2-5	many	CASSLVQETQYF	TGCGCCAGCAGCTTGGTCCAAGAGACCCAGTACTTC
TRBD1	TRBV20-1	TRBJ1-2	many	CSAKRGQDGYTF	TGCAGTGCTAAAAGGGGGCAAGATGGCTACACCTTC
TRBD2	TRBV10-3	TRBJ2-1	many	CAIRESGGLNEQFF	TGTGCCATCAGGGAGAGCGGGGGGCTGAATGAGCAGTTCTTC
NA	TRBV18	TRBJ2-3	many	CASSLAASQDTQYF	TGTGCCAGCTCACTAGCGGCTTCTCAAGATACGCAGTATTTT
TRBD2	TRBV5-1	TRBJ2-1	many	CASSFEAGTEQFF	TGCGCCAGCAGCTTCGAAGCGGGGACTGAGCAGTTCTTC
NA	TRBV28	TRBJ2-5	many	CASRPQGQETQYF	TGTGCCAGCAGGCCCCAGGGCCAAGAGACCCAGTACTTC
TRBD1	TRBV5-1	TRBJ2-3	many	CASSLQGPGTDTQYF	TGCGCCAGCAGCTTACAGGGGCCGGGGACAGATACGCAGTATTTT
NA	TRBV6-1	TRBJ2-5	few	CASSRDPGAQETQYF	TGTGCCAGCTCCCGGGACCCGGGGGCCCAAGAGACCCAGTACTTC
NA	TRBV7-9	TRBJ1-5	many	CASSLGSGPSNQPQHF	TGTGCCAGCAGCTTAGGTTCGGGGCCTAGCAATCAGCCCCAGCATTTT
NA	TRBV6-2/TRBV6-3	TRBJ2-7	many	CASISVGTTQYF	TGTGCCAGCATCTCAGTCGGGACAACGCAGTACTTC
NA	TRBV7-6	TRBJ2-5	many	CASSLNHGETQYF	TGTGCCAGCAGCTTAAATCACGGAGAGACCCAGTACTTC
NA	TRBV11-2	TRBJ2-1	many	CASSLNRDKQFF	TGTGCCAGCAGCTTAAACAGGGACAAGCAGTTCTTC
TRBD1	TRBV30	TRBJ2-5	many	CAWSHPTGQETQYF	TGTGCCTGGAGTCACCCGACAGGGCAAGAGACCCAGTACTTC
NA	TRBV6-2/TRBV6-3	TRBJ2-1	many	CASSWWGNEQFF	TGTGCCAGCAGTTGGTGGGGGAATGAGCAGTTCTTC
NA	TRBV20-1	TRBJ2-3	many	CSARVVRRSTDTQYF	TGCAGTGCTAGAGTAGTCAGGAGGAGCACAGATACGCAGTATTTT
NA	TRBV10-3	TRBJ2-5	many	CAIKSRQGGETQYF	TGTGCCATCAAATCACGGCAGGGCGGCGAGACCCAGTACTTC
NA	TRBV5-1	TRBJ2-1	many	CASIPGETVHSYNEQFF	TGCGCCAGCATCCCCGGGGAGACAGTGCACTCCTACAATGAGCAGTTCTTC
TRBD1	TRBV27	TRBJ2-1	many	CASSLSSPGQGYNEQFF	TGTGCCAGCAGTTTGAGCAGCCCGGGACAGGGCTACAATGAGCAGTTCTTC
NA	TRBV2	TRBJ2-3	few	CASSDGVQGTQYF	TGTGCCAGCAGTGATGGGGTACAGGGTACGCAGTATTTT
NA	TRBV7-8	TRBJ2-2	many	CASSLGGVPGELFF	TGTGCCAGCAGCTTAGGTGGGGTCCCCGGGGAGCTGTTTTTT
NA	TRBV6-5	TRBJ2-2	many	CASSYSDSNTGELFF	TGTGCCAGCAGTTACTCTGACAGCAACACCGGGGAGCTGTTTTTT
NA	TRBV11-2	TRBJ2-6	NA	CASSLLRSSGANVLTF	TGTGCCAGCAGCTTATTGAGGTCTTCTGGGGCCAACGTCCTGACTTTC
NA	TRBV20-1	TRBJ2-2	many	CSARGVWGSGELFF	TGCAGTGCTAGAGGGGTCTGGGGCTCCGGGGAGCTGTTTTTT
NA	TRBV7-2	TRBJ1-6	NA	CASSSTETPLHF	TGTGCCAGCAGCTCTACAGAGACACCCCTCCACTTT
NA	TRBV12-3/TRBV12-4	TRBJ2-5	many	CASSWRYQETQYF	TGTGCCAGCAGTTGGCGGTACCAAGAGACCCAGTACTTC
TRBD2	TRBV7-3	TRBJ2-3	many	CASSPRSGGIDTQYF	TGTGCCAGCAGCCCCCGGAGCGGGGGGATAGATACGCAGTATTTT
NA	TRBV5-1	TRBJ2-6	NA	CASSPRADGANVLTF	TGCGCCAGCAGCCCCCGAGCCGATGGGGCCAACGTCCTGACTTTC
TRBD1	TRBV5-6	TRBJ2-7	many	CASSLGTGLTIYEQYF	TGTGCCAGCAGCCTCGGGACAGGACTTACCATCTACGAGCAGTACTTC
NA	TRBV4-1	TRBJ2-4	many	CASSQGVLRGRNIQYF	TGCGCCAGCAGCCAAGGGGTGTTACGGGGTAGGAACATTCAGTACTTC